Listed below are T cell receptor beta chains from one sample, sequenced in a study of CD4 T cells in relation to SARS-CoV-2 and coronaviruses. Assay: immunoSEQ multiplex PCR; the TCRdb copy retains only in-frame clones and omits some. The data hold roughly 63,000 clones, with about 94% observed a single time. Sample: naive CD4+ T cells from PBMCs. The origin of the receptors is a human donor in good health. Both conserved end residues are part of each CDR3. D genes are given only for firm matches. Expanded clones get a size class; other rows say once, few or many, or leave the size out.

J | V | size | D | CDR3 | DNA
TRBJ1-4 | TRBV28 | . | . | CASRSSGANEKLFF | TGTGCCAGCAGATCCTCGGGGGCAAATGAAAAACTGTTTTTT
TRBJ2-1 | TRBV4-1 | . | TRBD1 | CASSPGQGPSSYNEQFF | TGCGCCAGCAGCCCTGGACAGGGACCATCCTCCTACAATGAGCAGTTCTTC
TRBJ2-7 | TRBV5-1 | . | TRBD1 | CASSLGQGAREQYF | TGCGCCAGCAGCTTGGGACAGGGGGCCCGGGAGCAGTACTTC
TRBJ1-6 | TRBV30 | . | TRBD1 | CAWRGTGVNSPLHF | TGTGCCTGGAGGGGGACAGGGGTAAATTCACCCCTCCACTTT
TRBJ2-5 | TRBV3-1/TRBV3-2 | . | TRBD2 | CASSFWTSGSRETQYF | TGTGCCAGCAGCTTTTGGACTAGCGGGAGCAGGGAGACCCAGTACTTC
TRBJ2-3 | TRBV24-1 | . | TRBD2 | CATRGGAGTSTDTQYF | TGTGCCACCAGGGGAGGGGCAGGGACTAGCACAGATACGCAGTATTTT
TRBJ1-1 | TRBV5-1 | few | . | CASSWGDGREAFF | TGCGCCAGCAGCTGGGGGGACGGTCGAGAAGCTTTCTTT
TRBJ2-1 | TRBV28 | . | . | CASSPPIGGMLGNEQFF | TGTGCCAGCAGCCCCCCGATCGGAGGAATGCTGGGGAATGAGCAGTTCTTC
TRBJ2-7 | TRBV2 | . | . | CASRVETGIPSYEQYF | TGTGCCAGCAGAGTAGAGACAGGTATTCCCTCTTACGAGCAGTACTTC
TRBJ1-1 | TRBV29-1 | . | TRBD1 | CSGDRGRTEAFF | TGCAGCGGTGACAGGGGGCGGACTGAAGCTTTCTTT
TRBJ2-2 | TRBV6-5 | . | . | CASRGTAFGELFF | TGTGCCAGCAGAGGGACTGCCTTTGGGGAGCTGTTTTTT
TRBJ2-5 | TRBV18 | . | . | CASSPGSQETQYF | TGTGCCAGCTCACCCGGGTCCCAAGAGACCCAGTACTTC
TRBJ2-3 | TRBV18 | . | TRBD2 | CASSPQGGPSGTSTDTQYF | TGTGCCAGCTCACCCCAGGGGGGGCCTAGCGGGACTAGCACAGATACGCAGTATTTT
TRBJ2-7 | TRBV19 | . | TRBD2 | CASKSSGRGSYEQYF | TGTGCCAGTAAATCTAGCGGGAGGGGGTCCTACGAGCAGTACTTC
TRBJ1-4 | TRBV19 | . | TRBD1 | CASSTKGTGIGGEKLFF | TGTGCCAGTAGCACCAAAGGGACAGGGATAGGAGGCGAAAAACTGTTTTTT
TRBJ2-2 | TRBV5-3 | . | TRBD1 | CARSHPARGHTGELFF | TGTGCCAGAAGCCACCCCGCCAGGGGGCACACCGGGGAGCTGTTTTTT
TRBJ2-1 | TRBV29-1 | . | TRBD2 | CSVVSGRAIDEQFF | TGCAGCGTTGTTAGCGGGAGGGCCATTGATGAGCAGTTCTTC
TRBJ1-1 | TRBV6-5 | . | . | CASSYSSSTEAFF | TGTGCCAGCAGTTATTCAAGCTCCACTGAAGCTTTCTTT
TRBJ2-7 | TRBV5-4 | once | . | CASSLMEGPAYEQYF | TGTGCCAGCAGCTTGATGGAAGGCCCGGCCTACGAGCAGTACTTC
TRBJ1-5 | TRBV5-1 | . | . | CASSALPGGQPQHF | TGCGCCAGCAGCGCCTTACCGGGGGGTCAGCCCCAGCATTTT
TRBJ2-7 | TRBV30 | once | TRBD2 | CAWKGGSGSEQYF | TGTGCCTGGAAGGGCGGAAGCGGGAGCGAGCAGTACTTC
TRBJ1-4 | TRBV30 | . | TRBD1 | CAWRSGTGGSGREKLFF | TGTGCCTGGAGATCCGGGACAGGGGGATCGGGGCGTGAAAAACTGTTTTTT
TRBJ1-6 | TRBV4-1 | . | TRBD1 | CASSQVGQGRVPLHF | TGCGCCAGCAGCCAAGTGGGACAGGGCCGAGTGCCCCTCCACTTT
TRBJ1-6 | TRBV27 | . | . | CASVNHGGGGSPLHF | TGTGCCAGCGTGAATCATGGAGGTGGCGGATCACCCCTCCACTTT
TRBJ2-7 | TRBV11-2 | . | . | CASRSGESHEQYF | TGTGCCAGCAGATCTGGAGAGTCTCACGAGCAGTACTTC
TRBJ1-2 | TRBV10-3 | . | TRBD1 | CAISDRDRAGYGYTF | TGTGCCATCAGTGACCGGGACAGGGCTGGGTATGGCTACACCTTC
TRBJ2-5 | TRBV4-2 | . | . | CASSQAAWETQYF | TGTGCCAGCAGCCAAGCTGCTTGGGAGACCCAGTACTTC
TRBJ2-7 | TRBV11-2 | . | . | CASSLERTSYEQYF | TGTGCCAGCAGCTTAGAGCGGACCTCCTACGAGCAGTACTTC
TRBJ1-4 | TRBV30 | . | . | CAWSVLTSNEKLFF | TGTGCCTGGAGTGTACTAACCTCGAATGAAAAACTGTTTTTT
TRBJ2-1 | TRBV7-2 | . | . | CASSVLGSYNEQFF | TGTGCCAGCAGCGTCCTAGGGTCCTACAATGAGCAGTTCTTC
TRBJ2-3 | TRBV6-4 | . | TRBD1 | CASSRDRSTDTQYF | TGTGCCAGCAGTCGGGACAGGAGCACAGATACGCAGTATTTT
TRBJ2-3 | TRBV19 | once | TRBD2 | CASSRTSGSRLNTDTQYF | TGTGCCAGTAGTCGGACTAGCGGGAGTCGATTGAACACAGATACGCAGTATTTT
TRBJ2-1 | TRBV5-1 | . | . | CASSWGATTRGTYNEQFF | TGCGCCAGCAGCTGGGGGGCTACAACGCGCGGGACCTACAATGAGCAGTTCTTC
TRBJ2-1 | TRBV5-1 | . | TRBD2 | CASSGLAGANNEQFF | TGCGCCAGCAGCGGCCTAGCGGGAGCCAACAATGAGCAGTTCTTC
TRBJ2-1 | TRBV5-1 | few | TRBD1 | CASSLAGTGGGGQFF | TGCGCCAGCAGCTTGGCCGGCACAGGGGGTGGTGGGCAGTTCTTC
TRBJ1-6 | TRBV9 | . | . | CASSVESGRSPLHF | TGTGCCAGCAGCGTAGAATCAGGGCGTTCACCCCTCCACTTT
TRBJ2-5 | TRBV27 | . | . | CASSSAGLAGETQYF | TGTGCCAGCAGTTCGGCGGGACTGGCGGGAGAGACCCAGTACTTC
TRBJ1-4 | TRBV18 | . | . | CASSPGAVQSILATNEKLFF | TGTGCCAGCTCACCTGGGGCGGTACAATCGATCCTTGCAACTAATGAAAAACTGTTTTTT
TRBJ2-7 | TRBV5-1 | . | TRBD1 | CASSEGTGAEQYF | TGCGCCAGCAGCGAGGGGACAGGGGCCGAGCAGTACTTC
TRBJ2-1 | TRBV2 | . | TRBD2 | CASSHMSQRRTSNNEQFF | TGTGCCAGCTCCCACATGTCACAAAGGCGGACTAGTAACAATGAGCAGTTCTTC
TRBJ2-5 | TRBV28 | . | . | CASSTLSGAQETQYF | TGTGCCAGCAGCACCTTGTCCGGGGCCCAAGAGACCCAGTACTTC
TRBJ1-2 | TRBV9 | . | . | CASSPRPGPLSGYTF | TGTGCCAGCAGCCCCCGTCCGGGGCCGCTTTCTGGCTACACCTTC
TRBJ1-5 | TRBV7-2 | . | . | CASSQGLNQPQHF | TGTGCCAGCAGCCAGGGCCTAAATCAGCCCCAGCATTTT
TRBJ2-4 | TRBV15 | . | TRBD2 | CATSRDGGGKNIQYF | TGTGCCACCAGCAGAGATGGCGGGGGCAAAAACATTCAGTACTTC
TRBJ2-1 | TRBV3-1/TRBV3-2 | . | TRBD2 | CASSQDASGRGEQFF | TGTGCCAGCAGCCAAGATGCTAGCGGGAGGGGTGAGCAGTTCTTC
TRBJ2-5 | TRBV19 | . | . | CASSEPGLPVETQYF | TGTGCCAGTAGTGAGCCGGGACTGCCAGTAGAGACCCAGTACTTC
TRBJ1-6 | TRBV5-4 | . | . | CASSLGVGEGSPLHF | TGTGCCAGCAGCTTGGGGGTCGGCGAAGGCTCACCCCTCCACTTT
TRBJ1-4 | TRBV3-1/TRBV3-2 | . | . | CASSQDKGTTNEKLFF | TGTGCCAGCAGCCAAGATAAGGGGACAACTAATGAAAAACTGTTTTTT
TRBJ2-5 | TRBV6-5 | once | . | CASSYGPASGTQYF | TGTGCCAGCAGTTACGGGCCGGCGAGTGGGACCCAGTACTTC
TRBJ2-3 | TRBV11-2 | . | . | CASSARGTDTQYF | TGTGCCAGCAGCGCCAGGGGCACAGATACGCAGTATTTT
TRBJ1-1 | TRBV7-9 | . | TRBD1 | CASSLRQGVNTEAFF | TGTGCCAGCAGCCTAAGACAGGGGGTCAACACTGAAGCTTTCTTT
TRBJ2-7 | TRBV28 | . | TRBD1 | CASSTGQGAYEQYF | TGTGCCAGCAGTACGGGACAGGGGGCCTACGAGCAGTACTTC
TRBJ2-3 | TRBV2 | . | TRBD1 | CASSRGTVVRSQDTQYF | TGTGCCAGCAGCAGGGGGACAGTCGTTAGGTCACAGGATACGCAGTATTTT